A single TCR beta chain is shown here with its context. Method: immunoSEQ multiplex PCR; TCRdb's copy keeps in-frame clones and lacks some. The table lists about 140,000 clones, 85% to 90% of them singletons. This sample was taken from a study of blood T cell repertoires in COVID-19. This CDR3 is 15 amino acids long. The V end lost 4 bases, the J end lost 0 bases, and 13 bases lay between the germline ends. Germline loops: CDR1 MDHEN, CDR2 SYDVKM. The material sequenced was peripheral blood. J is TRBJ2-7 and V is TRBV28, with D perhaps TRBD2 (6 bases). The TCR comes from a woman aged 60 to 75 with active COVID-19. The CDR3: CASSSVAVSSYEQYF. In nucleotides, the CDR3 is TGTGCCAGCAGTTCGGTAGCGGTTAGCTCCTACGAGCAGTACTTC.